Below, 32 T cell receptor beta chains from the same sample are listed, as sequenced in a study of cytomegalovirus exposure and HLA in healthy donors. Primers for the PCR totalled 60 Vbeta and 13 Jbeta. This table comes from immunoSEQ multiplex PCR, and its TCRdb copy is limited to in-frame clones, with some not included. There are about 110,000 clones in the sample; 65% to 85% occur only once, and 2.5% to 3.5% lies in the top ten. Sequencing was done on a sample of PBMCs. These receptors were taken from a male donor in good health and CMV-seropositive.

V gene TRBV2 combines with J gene TRBJ1-5, with a tentative D call TRBD1 (6 bases). CDR3 length: 16 residues. Germline lookup yields CDR1 SNHLY and CDR2 FYNNEI. The V end was cut by 2 bases, the J end by 0 bases, with 11 bases between. The CDR3 DNA reads as TGTGCCAGCAGTGAACAGGGGATTGGTAGCAATCAGCCCCAGCATTTT. It translates to CASSEQGIGSNQPQHF.

The chain employs TRBV2 and TRBJ1-6; possibly TRBD1 for D (5 bases). Trimming took 11 bases from V and 6 from J, leaving 17 bases between them. The germline CDR1 and CDR2 sequences are SNHLY and FYNNEI. The CDR3 has 14 amino acids. CDR3 sequence (DNA): TGTGCCGGAACCGTGGAGGGGCTTAATTCACCCCTCCACTTT. Amino acids: CAGTVEGLNSPLHF.

The chain has TRBV28 and TRBJ2-3; 7 nucleotides match TRBD2. Germline assignment: CDR1 MDHEN and CDR2 SYDVKM. The CDR3 covers 14 residues. The V segment lost 1 base and the J segment 4 bases; nucleotides outside the gene matches: 2. For the CDR3, the DNA is TGTGCCAGCAGTTTATCGACTAGCTCAGATACGCAGTATTTT. This gives the protein CASSLSTSSDTQYF.

The J gene is TRBJ2-7, the V gene TRBV7-2; D is uncertain. The CDR3 is 13 amino acids. Trimming took off 8 bases at V and 0 bases at J, with 11 bases between the two ends. Germline CDR1 reads SGHTA; CDR2 reads FQGNSA. CDR3 in amino acids: CASEPPNSYEQYF. The DNA of the CDR3 is TGTGCCAGCGAGCCGCCGAACTCCTACGAGCAGTACTTC.

In nucleotides, the CDR3 is TGTGCCAGCAGCTGGCCATATAGCAATCAGCCCCAGCATTTT. Encoded protein: CASSWPYSNQPQHF. V is TRBV25-1 and J is TRBJ1-5; no clear D. The CDR3 is 14 amino acids. Germline lookup yields CDR1 MGHDK and CDR2 SYGVNS. With 6 bases removed from V and 0 bases from J, the gap between germline ends came to 9 bases. Full variable domain (rest looked up from reference TRBV25-1 and TRBJ1-5): EADIYQTPRYLVIGTGKKITLECSQTMGHDKMYWYQQDPGMELHLIHYSYGVNSTEKGDLSSESTVSRIRTEHFPLTLESARPSHTSQYLCASSWPYSNQPQHFGDGTRLSIL.

V gene TRBV5-6 combines with J gene TRBJ2-1; 7 nucleotides agree with TRBD1. Germline assignment: CDR1 SGHDT and CDR2 YYEEEE. J gave up 9 bases and V 5 bases, and 17 bases lay outside the gene matches. This CDR3 spans 16 amino acids. The CDR3 bases are TGTGCCAGCAGGTTACAGGGGCCCCCCGTGGTGAGTGAGCAGTTCTTC. It translates to CASRLQGPPVVSEQFF. Drawing the rest from reference TRBV5-6 and TRBJ2-1, the complete variable domain is DAGVTQSPTHLIKTRGQQVTLRCSPKSGHDTVSWYQQALGQGPQFIFQYYEEEERQRGNFPDRFSGHQFPNYSSELNVNALLLGDSALYLCASRLQGPPVVSEQFFGPGTRLTVL.

With respect to this clone: This same CDR3 is encoded by further DNA sequences in the sample. This chain uses TRBV29-1 with TRBJ1-1; TRBD1 matches 8 bases. Per germline, CDR1 SQVTM and CDR2 ANQGSEA. The CDR3 contains 15 residues. V lost 5 bases and J lost 3; bases outside the gene matches: 11. CDR3 sequence: CSVNKRTGWDTEAFF. CDR3 DNA sequence: TGCAGCGTTAACAAACGGACAGGGTGGGACACTGAAGCTTTCTTT.

This clone was seen a single time. V usage is TRBV6-6 and J usage is TRBJ2-1; 9 bases align to TRBD2. This CDR3 is built from 16 residues. In germline, CDR1 is MNHNY, CDR2 SVGAGI (reference sequence). V lost 2 bases to trimming and J lost 9 bases; unmatched junction nucleotides: 11. The CDR3 is CASSYASGGRAGEQFF. CDR3 sequence (DNA): TGTGCCAGCAGTTACGCCAGCGGCGGGAGGGCCGGTGAGCAGTTCTTC.

The chain employs TRBV28 and TRBJ2-5; 8 bases match TRBD1. J was trimmed by 3 bases and V by 7 bases; bases with no gene match: 7. Per germline, CDR1 MDHEN and CDR2 SYDVKM. The CDR3 has 14 residues. CDR3 DNA: TGTGCCAGCACCCTGGACAGGGTAAAAGAGACCCAGTACTTC. This codes for CASTLDRVKETQYF.

This clone was observed a single time. This chain uses TRBV2 with TRBJ2-7; 9 positions match TRBD1. CDR1 is SNHLY and CDR2 is FYNNEI in the germline V gene. The CDR3 covers 18 residues. Trimming cost V 7 bases and J 3 bases; bases outside gene matches: 19. The chain's CDR3 is CASTPPAGFGDRDYEQYF. CDR3 DNA: TGTGCCAGCACTCCTCCGGCGGGTTTTGGGGACAGGGACTACGAGCAGTACTTC.

The chain combines TRBV9 with TRBJ2-6, with 11 nucleotides matching TRBD1. The CDR3 spans 18 residues. Trimming took 3 bases from V and 2 from J; bases not matched to a gene: 7. The germline V gene encodes CDR1 SGDLS and CDR2 YYNGEE. The CDR3 sequence is CASSARTGGAPGANVLTF. Written as DNA, the CDR3 is TGTGCCAGCAGCGCGAGGACAGGGGGCGCCCCTGGGGCCAACGTCCTGACTTTC.

The CDR3 here is CASRGTGLPNYGYTF. CDR3 DNA sequence: TGCGCCAGCAGAGGGACAGGTCTACCTAACTATGGCTACACCTTC. V usage is TRBV5-1 and J usage is TRBJ1-2; 8 positions match TRBD1. Germline CDR1 is SGHRS and CDR2 is YFSETQ. This CDR3 contains 15 residues. V lost 5 bases, J lost 0 bases, and 6 bases stayed unmatched.

The chain recombines TRBV5-6 with TRBJ2-5; 9 nucleotides agree with TRBD2. The CDR3 loop spans 15 amino acids. Trimming at V came to 4 bases and at J to 6 bases, leaving 10 bases not matched to a gene. CDR1 and CDR2 (germline): SGHDT, YYEEEE. This CDR3 reads CASSISGGLGKTQYF. The DNA for the CDR3 is TGTGCCAGCAGCATTAGCGGGGGCTTAGGGAAGACCCAGTACTTC.

V gene TRBV30 combines with J gene TRBJ2-1; 8 nucleotides agree with TRBD1. The CDR3 runs to 12 residues. With 0 bases clipped from V and 10 bases from J, the junction kept 2 bases outside the gene matches. The V gene's germline CDR1 is GTSNPN and CDR2 SVGIG (reference sequence). In DNA, the CDR3 is TGTGCCTGGAGTGTAGGACAGGGAGAGCAGTTCTTC. Its protein product is CAWSVGQGEQFF.

The chain is built from TRBV9 and TRBJ2-7; 7 bases match TRBD2. The CDR3 sequence is 16 residues long. Germline assignment: CDR1 SGDLS and CDR2 YYNGEE. J was trimmed by 0 bases and V by 0 bases; bases with no gene match: 6. CDR3 coding DNA: TGTGCCAGCAGCGTAGGTTCCCTAGCGGACTCCTACGAGCAGTACTTC. Amino acid sequence: CASSVGSLADSYEQYF.

This clone was observed a handful of times. The chain employs TRBV5-1 and TRBJ1-4, with no clear D. V lost 0 bases, J lost 3 bases, and 6 bases lay in between. Germline lookup yields CDR1 SGHRS and CDR2 YFSETQ. CDR3 length equals 14 residues. Here the CDR3 reads CASSLEPANEKLFF. The DNA of the CDR3 is TGCGCCAGCAGCTTGGAACCAGCTAATGAAAAACTGTTTTTT.

In its sample, this clone was seen a few times. The chain links TRBV7-9 to TRBJ2-7; 12 positions agree with TRBD1. V dropped 5 bases and J dropped 0; count of bases not matched to a gene: 5. The CDR3 runs 16 residues. Per germline, CDR1 SEHNR and CDR2 FQNEAQ (reference sequence). CDR3 DNA: TGTGCCAGCAGCGACCCGGGACAGGGGGCCTCCTACGAGCAGTACTTC. Protein sequence: CASSDPGQGASYEQYF.

The chain has TRBV7-2 and TRBJ2-7; D uncertain. This CDR3 has 16 amino acids. Per the germline V gene, CDR1 is SGHTA and CDR2 is FQGNSA. With 0 bases removed from V and 1 base from J, the gap between germline ends came to 13 bases. CDR3 amino acids: CASSLAPSGLSYEQYF. CDR3 nucleotides: TGTGCCAGCAGCTTAGCCCCCTCAGGTTTGTCCTACGAGCAGTACTTC.

This chain joins TRBV19 and TRBJ2-7; TRBD2 matches at 7 bases. Germline assignment: CDR1 LNHDA and CDR2 SQIVND (reference sequence). J gave up 3 bases and V 4 bases, and 6 bases lay outside the gene matches. The CDR3 spans 14 residues. DNA of the CDR3: TGTGCCAGTAGTAGAAGGGGAGGGTACTACGAGCAGTACTTC. This codes for CASSRRGGYYEQYF.

The V and J genes are TRBV9 and TRBJ2-1; no firm D call. The CDR3 covers 14 residues. Germline V gives CDR1 SGDLS, CDR2 YYNGEE. V was trimmed by 0 bases and J by 8 bases, leaving 12 bases between them. The CDR3 protein is CASSVEVIRDEQFF. The CDR3 DNA sequence: TGTGCCAGCAGCGTAGAAGTCATTCGGGATGAGCAGTTCTTC.

V is TRBV4-1 and J is TRBJ2-2; D unresolved. CDR1 and CDR2 (germline): MGHRA, YSYEKL. The V gene lost 5 bases and the J gene lost 1 base, with 14 bases spanning the gap. The length of the CDR3 is 16 residues. The CDR3 region is CASSLRITGNTGELFF. For the CDR3, the DNA is TGCGCCAGCAGCTTGAGAATTACCGGGAACACCGGGGAGCTGTTTTTT.

This rearrangement joins TRBV4-2 to TRBJ1-1, with TRBD1 matching over 8 bases. The CDR3 is 17 residues long. V lost 4 bases, J lost 5 bases, and 15 bases stayed unmatched. CDR1 and CDR2 (germline): LGHNA, YNFKEQ. DNA for the CDR3: TGTGCCAGCAGCCTCCTCAAAAATGCAGGGGGCGGAACTGAAGCTTTCTTT. This gives the protein CASSLLKNAGGGTEAFF.

The genes are TRBV30 and TRBJ2-2; TRBD1 aligns across 10 bases. V lost 5 bases, J lost 6 bases, and 6 bases stayed unmatched. Germline V gene data show CDR1 as GTSNPN and CDR2 as SVGIG (reference sequence). This CDR3 comprises 14 residues. The CDR3 region is CAWATGTGAGELFF. In DNA, the CDR3 is TGTGCCTGGGCAACCGGGACAGGGGCCGGGGAGCTGTTTTTT.

The rearrangement uses TRBV5-6 and TRBJ1-2, with D unresolved. CDR3 length equals 14 residues. V lost 4 bases and J 4 bases, leaving 14 bases between the germline ends. Germline assignment: CDR1 SGHDT and CDR2 YYEEEE. CDR3 loop: CASSPRAVFYGYTF. The CDR3 DNA reads TGTGCCAGCAGCCCCCGAGCCGTATTCTATGGCTACACCTTC.

This clone was seen once. The genes are TRBV5-1 and TRBJ2-5, with TRBD1 matching over 8 bases. Germline lookup yields CDR1 SGHRS and CDR2 YFSETQ. The V gene end was trimmed by 0 bases and the J gene end by 4 bases; junction bases not matched to a gene: 8. The CDR3 extends over 16 amino acids. The CDR3 DNA reads as TGCGCCAGCAGCTTGGGGGGCAGGGGGCGTTTAGAGACCCAGTACTTC. Translated, it gives CASSLGGRGRLETQYF.

This chain links TRBV14 with TRBJ2-7; the match to TRBD2 covers 13 bases. The CDR3 totals 20 residues. V lost 4 bases, J lost 3 bases, and 18 bases stayed unmatched. The germline V gene encodes CDR1 SGHDN and CDR2 FVKESK. The CDR3 coding sequence is TGTGCCAGCAGCCCCATAAGAGGGACTAGCGGGACCTCAAGGATCTACGAGCAGTACTTC. Protein product: CASSPIRGTSGTSRIYEQYF.

The chain recombines TRBV27 with TRBJ2-1; D is undetermined. This CDR3 spans 14 amino acids. Between the trimmed V and J ends, which lost 2 bases and 3 bases, there was a span of 8 bases. CDR1 MNHEY and CDR2 SMNVEV come from the germline V gene (reference sequence). DNA of the CDR3: TGTGCCAGCAGTTTAGGTGGCAGCTACAATGAGCAGTTCTTC. This encodes CASSLGGSYNEQFF.

This rearrangement joins TRBV19 to TRBJ1-1, with TRBD1 matching 7 bases. Germline-derived CDR1 and CDR2 are LNHDA and SQIVND (reference sequence). The ends lost 7 bases at V and 7 bases at J; junction bases unmatched: 3. CDR3 length: 11 amino acids. The CDR3 protein is CASTRDSEAFF. CDR3 coding DNA: TGTGCCAGTACTCGGGACAGTGAAGCTTTCTTT.

V is TRBV4-3 and J is TRBJ2-1; a weak D match, TRBD1 (6 bases). There are 16 residues in the CDR3. In germline, CDR1 is LGHNA, CDR2 YSLEER. V was cut by 1 base and J by 3 bases, with 13 bases left in between. The CDR3 protein is CASSQGGRTDYNEQFF. In DNA form, the CDR3 reads TGCGCCAGCAGCCAAGGCGGTCGGACAGACTACAATGAGCAGTTCTTC.

The chain carries TRBV15 and TRBJ2-1, with D hard to call. Trimming pared 0 bases from V and 2 bases from J, leaving 11 bases between. Germline CDR1 LNHNV, CDR2 YYDKDF (reference sequence). The CDR3 is made up of 16 amino acids. CDR3 region: CATSRDLLSAYNEQFF. In DNA, the CDR3 is TGTGCCACCAGCAGAGATTTGTTAAGCGCCTACAATGAGCAGTTCTTC.

This rearrangement joins TRBV18 to TRBJ2-1; D not certain. V lost 3 bases to trimming and J lost 5 bases, with 20 bases between them. The length of the CDR3 is 17 residues. Germline assignment: CDR1 KGHSH and CDR2 LQKENI. The CDR3 region is CASSPSGSPIAHNEQFF. The CDR3 DNA reads as TGTGCCAGCTCACCGTCCGGGTCCCCGATTGCCCACAATGAGCAGTTCTTC.

J is TRBJ1-4 and V is TRBV25-1, with D unclear. Germline CDR1 is MGHDK and CDR2 is SYGVNS. Trimming cost V 6 bases and J 0 bases, with 11 bases left between them. The CDR3 loop spans 15 amino acids. CDR3 loop: CASSRSGATNEKLFF. CDR3 DNA: TGTGCCAGCAGCCGATCAGGCGCAACTAATGAAAAACTGTTTTTT.